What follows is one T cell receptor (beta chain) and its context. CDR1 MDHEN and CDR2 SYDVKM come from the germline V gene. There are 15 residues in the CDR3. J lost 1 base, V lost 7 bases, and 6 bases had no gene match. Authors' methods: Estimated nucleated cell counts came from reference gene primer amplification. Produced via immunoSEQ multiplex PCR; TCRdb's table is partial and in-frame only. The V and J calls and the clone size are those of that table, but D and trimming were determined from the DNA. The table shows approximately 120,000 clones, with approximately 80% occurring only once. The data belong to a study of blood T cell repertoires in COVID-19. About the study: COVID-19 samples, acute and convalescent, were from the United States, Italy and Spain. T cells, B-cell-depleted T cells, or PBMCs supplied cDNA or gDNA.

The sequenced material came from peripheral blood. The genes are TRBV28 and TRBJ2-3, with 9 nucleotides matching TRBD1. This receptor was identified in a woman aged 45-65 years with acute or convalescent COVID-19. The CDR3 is CASKGRDRGTDTQYF. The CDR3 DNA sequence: TGTGCCAGCAAGGGGCGGGACAGGGGCACAGATACGCAGTATTTT.